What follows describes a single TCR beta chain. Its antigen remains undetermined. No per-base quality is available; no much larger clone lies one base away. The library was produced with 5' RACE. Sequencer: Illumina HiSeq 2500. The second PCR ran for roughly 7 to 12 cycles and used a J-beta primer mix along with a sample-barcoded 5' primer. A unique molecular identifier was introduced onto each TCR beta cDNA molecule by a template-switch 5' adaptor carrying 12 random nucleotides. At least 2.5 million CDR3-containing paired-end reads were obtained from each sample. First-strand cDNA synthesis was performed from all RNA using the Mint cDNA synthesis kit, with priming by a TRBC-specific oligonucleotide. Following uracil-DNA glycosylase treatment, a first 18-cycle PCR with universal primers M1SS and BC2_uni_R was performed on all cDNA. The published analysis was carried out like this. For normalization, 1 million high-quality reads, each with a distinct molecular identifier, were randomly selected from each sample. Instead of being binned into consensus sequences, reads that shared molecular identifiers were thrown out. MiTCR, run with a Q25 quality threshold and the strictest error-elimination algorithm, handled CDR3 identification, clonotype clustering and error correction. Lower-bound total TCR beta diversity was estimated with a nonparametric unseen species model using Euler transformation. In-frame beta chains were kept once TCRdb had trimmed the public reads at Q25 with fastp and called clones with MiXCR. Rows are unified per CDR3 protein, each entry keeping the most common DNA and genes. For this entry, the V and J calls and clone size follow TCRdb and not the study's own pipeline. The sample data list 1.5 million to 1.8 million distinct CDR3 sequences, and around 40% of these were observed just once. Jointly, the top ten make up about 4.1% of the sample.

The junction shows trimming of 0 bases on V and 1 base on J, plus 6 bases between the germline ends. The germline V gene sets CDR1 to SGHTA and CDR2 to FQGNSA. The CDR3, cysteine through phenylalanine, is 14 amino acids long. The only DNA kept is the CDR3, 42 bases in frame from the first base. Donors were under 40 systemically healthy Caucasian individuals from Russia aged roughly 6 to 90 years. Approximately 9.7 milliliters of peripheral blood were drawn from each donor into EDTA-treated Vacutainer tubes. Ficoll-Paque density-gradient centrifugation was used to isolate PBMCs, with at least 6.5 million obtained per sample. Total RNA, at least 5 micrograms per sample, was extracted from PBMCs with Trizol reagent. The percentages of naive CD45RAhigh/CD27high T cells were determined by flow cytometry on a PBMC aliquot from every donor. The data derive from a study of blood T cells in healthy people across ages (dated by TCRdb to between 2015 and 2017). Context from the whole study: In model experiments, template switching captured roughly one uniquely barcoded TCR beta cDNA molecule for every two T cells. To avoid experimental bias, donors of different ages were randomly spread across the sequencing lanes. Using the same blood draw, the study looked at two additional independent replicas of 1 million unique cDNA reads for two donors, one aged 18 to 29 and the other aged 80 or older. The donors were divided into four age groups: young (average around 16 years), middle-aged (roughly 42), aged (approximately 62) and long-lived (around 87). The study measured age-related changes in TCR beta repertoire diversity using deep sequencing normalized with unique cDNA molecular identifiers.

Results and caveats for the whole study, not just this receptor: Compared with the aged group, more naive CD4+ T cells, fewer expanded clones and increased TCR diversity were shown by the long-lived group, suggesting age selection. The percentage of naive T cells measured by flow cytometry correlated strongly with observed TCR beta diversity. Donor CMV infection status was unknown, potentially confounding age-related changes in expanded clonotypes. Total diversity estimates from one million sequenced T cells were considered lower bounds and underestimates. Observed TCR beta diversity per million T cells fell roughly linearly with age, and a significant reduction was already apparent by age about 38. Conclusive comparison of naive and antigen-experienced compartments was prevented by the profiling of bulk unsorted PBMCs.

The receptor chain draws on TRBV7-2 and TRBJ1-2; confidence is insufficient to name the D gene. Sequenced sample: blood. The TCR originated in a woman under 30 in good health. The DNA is TGTGCCAGCAGCTTAGCCATGCTTAACTATGGCTACACCTTC. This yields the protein CASSLAMLNYGYTF.